This TCR beta chain was recovered during a study of cytomegalovirus exposure and HLA in healthy donors. Researchers ran the PCR with 60 Vbeta and 13 Jbeta primers. Libraries were prepared by immunoSEQ multiplex PCR; TCRdb keeps only in-frame clonotypes and omits some of them. The repertoire consists of more than 150,000 clones, with approximately 80% occurring once and the leading ten covering approximately 1.3%. Germline assignment: CDR1 MNHNY and CDR2 SVGAGI (reference sequence). The V and J ends lost 3 bases and 8 bases, in that order; junction bases with no gene match: 4. There are 13 residues in the CDR3.

The sequence came from a girl aged 5-17 years in good health and CMV-seropositive. The chain employs TRBV6-6 and TRBJ1-2, with 9 bases that match TRBD1. Sequencing used PBMCs. The DNA for the CDR3 is TGTGCCAGCAGTTATGGGACAGGGAACGGCTACACCTTC. Translating it yields CASSYGTGNGYTF.